The 9 T cell receptor beta chains reported below all come from one sample, sequenced in a study of shared clonotypes between healthy human individuals. The table came from immunoSEQ multiplex PCR; TCRdb's copy has only in-frame clones and leaves some out. This sample has about 2.4 million clones; more than 85% occur once, and the top ten carry around 0.4%. Source material: naive CD4+ T cells from PBMCs. Specified subset: CD45RA+ positively selected. The receptors stem from a man aged 18 to 30 in good health. Some clones in this sample may be carry-over from other donors' samples.

The V and J genes are TRBV5-1 and TRBJ1-2; D is undetermined. The CDR3 loop spans 15 amino acids. CDR1 is SGHRS, CDR2 YFSETQ, per germline. Deletions cut 0 bases from V and 4 bases from J, with 13 bases between. Written as DNA, the CDR3 is TGCGCCAGCAGCTTGGGGGTGTCGCACTCCTATGGCTACACCTTC. This gives the protein CASSLGVSHSYGYTF.

The genes are TRBV28 and TRBJ1-5; D might be TRBD1 (6 bases). CDR1 MDHEN and CDR2 SYDVKM come from the germline V gene. V was cut by 4 bases and J by 7 bases, with 17 bases left in between. The CDR3 is 15 amino acids. The chain's CDR3 is CASSSRQEARQPQHF. For the CDR3, the DNA is TGTGCCAGCAGTTCGAGACAGGAAGCCAGGCAGCCCCAGCATTTT. Supplemented by reference TRBV28 and TRBJ1-5, the full variable domain reads DVKVTQSSRYLVKRTGEKVFLECVQDMDHENMFWYRQDPGLGLRLIYFSYDVKMKEKGDIPEGYSVSREKKERFSLILESASTNQTSMYLCASSSRQEARQPQHFGDGTRLSIL.

The V and J genes are TRBV7-8 and TRBJ2-2; 7 nucleotides align to TRBD1. From germline, CDR1 is SGHVS and CDR2 FQNEAQ. The trim removed 5 bases at V and 4 bases at J, leaving 13 bases unmatched. The CDR3 runs to 17 residues. CDR3 DNA: TGTGCCAGCAGCCGATTAACCGGGACAGAATTCACCGGGGAGCTGTTTTTT. This sequence encodes CASSRLTGTEFTGELFF.

The V and J genes are TRBV28 and TRBJ1-1, with a possible D match to TRBD1 (5 bases). CDR3 size: 12 residues. V lost 6 bases and J 8 bases, leaving 13 bases between the germline ends. CDR1 is MDHEN, CDR2 SYDVKM, per germline. CDR3 in amino acids: CASRFDSREAFF. In DNA, the CDR3 is TGTGCCAGCAGATTTGACAGCCGGGAAGCTTTCTTT. The full variable domain, rest sourced from reference TRBV28 and TRBJ1-1, is DVKVTQSSRYLVKRTGEKVFLECVQDMDHENMFWYRQDPGLGLRLIYFSYDVKMKEKGDIPEGYSVSREKKERFSLILESASTNQTSMYLCASRFDSREAFFGQGTRLTVV.

The chain uses TRBV6-7 and TRBJ2-3, with 8 bases identical to TRBD2. TRBV6-7 is recorded as an ORF, its role being uncertain. This CDR3 has 15 residues. V gave up 6 bases and J gave up 0 bases; unmatched junction bases: 5. CDR3 DNA sequence: TGTGCCAGCAGCTCTAGCGGGTTCAGCACAGATACGCAGTATTTT. Amino acid sequence: CASSSSGFSTDTQYF.

The CDR3 nucleotides are TGTGCCAGCAGCTTAGAAATTGGGGGTCAGAACACTGAAGCTTTCTTT. The encoded protein is CASSLEIGGQNTEAFF. The chain carries TRBV7-6 and TRBJ1-1, with D tentatively TRBD1 (5 bases). The CDR3 sequence is 16 residues long. Germline CDR1 reads SGHVS; CDR2 reads FNYEAQ. Trimming removed 1 base at V and 1 base at J, with 13 bases between.

This chain connects TRBV2 to TRBJ1-5; D remains ambiguous. The CDR3 is made up of 15 amino acids. Germline CDR1 is SNHLY and CDR2 is FYNNEI. Deletions cut 2 bases from V and 5 bases from J, with 13 bases between. The CDR3 reads CASSEYQIRDQPQHF. DNA of the CDR3: TGTGCCAGCAGTGAATATCAGATTAGAGATCAGCCCCAGCATTTT.

V and J are TRBV7-6 and TRBJ1-4, with TRBD1 matching over 8 bases. The CDR3 contains 15 residues. The junction had 5 bases not matched to a gene; V was cut back by 5 bases and J by 3 bases. The germline gives CDR1 SGHVS, CDR2 FNYEAQ. CDR3 bases: TGTGCCAGCAGCCCCCGGGGACAGGCTAATGAAAAACTGTTTTTT. Translated: CASSPRGQANEKLFF.

The chain has TRBV5-1 and TRBJ2-7, with 7 bases identical to TRBD2. The CDR3 consists of 13 residues. V lost 7 bases to trimming and J lost 3 bases; unmatched junction nucleotides: 7. Germline V gene lookup returns CDR1 SGHRS and CDR2 YFSETQ. The CDR3 loop is CASSGEGLYEQYF. The CDR3 nucleotides read TGCGCCAGCTCGGGGGAGGGCCTCTACGAGCAGTACTTC.